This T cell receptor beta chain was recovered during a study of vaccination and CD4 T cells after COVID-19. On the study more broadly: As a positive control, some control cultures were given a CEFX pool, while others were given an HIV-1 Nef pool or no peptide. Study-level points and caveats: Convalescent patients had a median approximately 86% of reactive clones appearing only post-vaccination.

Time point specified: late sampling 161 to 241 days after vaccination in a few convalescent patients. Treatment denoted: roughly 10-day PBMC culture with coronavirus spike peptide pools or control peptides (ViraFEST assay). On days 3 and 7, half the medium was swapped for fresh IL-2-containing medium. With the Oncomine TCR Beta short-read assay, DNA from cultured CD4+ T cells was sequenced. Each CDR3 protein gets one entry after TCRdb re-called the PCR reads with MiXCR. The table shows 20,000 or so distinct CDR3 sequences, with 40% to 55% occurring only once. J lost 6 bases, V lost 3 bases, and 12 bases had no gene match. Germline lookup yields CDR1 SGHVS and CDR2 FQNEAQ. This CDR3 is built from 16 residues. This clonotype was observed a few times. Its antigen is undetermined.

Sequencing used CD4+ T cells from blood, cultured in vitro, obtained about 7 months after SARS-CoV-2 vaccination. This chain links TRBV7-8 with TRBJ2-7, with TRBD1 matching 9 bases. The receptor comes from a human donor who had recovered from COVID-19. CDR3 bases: TGTGCCAGCAGCTTGGCGGTCCCCGGGACAGGGCTCGAGCAGTACTTC. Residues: CASSLAVPGTGLEQYF.